The clone carrying this T cell receptor beta chain was detected many times. Its antigen remains unidentified. Germline loops: CDR1 MNHEY, CDR2 SVGEGT. The ends were cut back, 6 bases at V and 4 bases at J, with 6 bases in the middle. The CDR3 spans 11 residues. This entry is derived from a study of T-cell memory formation after mild COVID-19. Findings of the study overall: There was a balanced CD4/CD8 profile in clones contracting day 15 to 85, and later expanders leaned CD4+. The pre-infection memory compartment contained some responding clones, suggesting cross-reactive memory joined. Second-wave clones with a day 37 peak had unconfirmed SARS-CoV-2 specificity.

5'RACE with constant-segment primers yielded barcoded, UMI-tagged TCR alpha and TCR beta cDNA libraries. TCRdb reprocessed the 5' RACE reads with MiXCR, giving one entry per CDR3 protein. The table records around 300,000 distinct CDR3 sequences, 8% to 9% of them present only once. The specimen was PBMCs or a T cell subset sorted from them (not recorded which). This sequence joins TRBV6-2 or TRBV6-3 and TRBJ1-2; D gene ambiguous. The clonotype originates from a man aged 18 to 30 who had mild COVID-19 (a few samples of this study predate the infection). Cell type and time point are not known. The CDR3 sequence is CASRTGYGYTF. For the CDR3, the DNA is TGTGCCAGCAGGACCGGCTATGGCTACACCTTC.